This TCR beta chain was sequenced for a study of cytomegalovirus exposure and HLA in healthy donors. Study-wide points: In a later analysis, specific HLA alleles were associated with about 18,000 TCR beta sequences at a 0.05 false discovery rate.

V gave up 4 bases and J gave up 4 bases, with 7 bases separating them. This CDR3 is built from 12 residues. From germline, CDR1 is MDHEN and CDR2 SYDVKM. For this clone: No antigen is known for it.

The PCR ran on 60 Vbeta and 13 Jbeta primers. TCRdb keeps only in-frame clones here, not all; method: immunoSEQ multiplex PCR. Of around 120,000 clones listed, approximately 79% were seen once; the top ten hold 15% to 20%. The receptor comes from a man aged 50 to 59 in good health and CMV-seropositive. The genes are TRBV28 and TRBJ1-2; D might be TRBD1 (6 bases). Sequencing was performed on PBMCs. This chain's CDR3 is CASSSGAYGYTF. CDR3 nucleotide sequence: TGTGCCAGCAGTTCAGGGGCCTATGGCTACACCTTC.